Below are 3 T cell receptor beta chains sequenced from a single sample in a study of blood T cells in healthy people across ages. Then a second PCR, running roughly 7 to 11 cycles, was carried out with a sample-barcoded 5' primer and a J-beta primer mix. TCRdb recomputed calls from the 5' RACE reads with MiXCR, one row per CDR3 protein. The table records 1.5 million to 2 million distinct CDR3 sequences, about 49% of them present only once. Sequencing was done on a sample of blood. These receptors came from a woman aged 40 to 50 in good health.

This clonotype has at least ten counts. V is TRBV6-6 and J is TRBJ2-5; D might be TRBD1 (6 bases). Germline CDR1 is MNHNY and CDR2 is SVGAGI (reference sequence). Trimming pared 6 bases from V and 1 base from J, leaving 12 bases between. This CDR3 is built from 14 residues. CDR3 residues: CASSRTGFQETQYF. The CDR3 region has the DNA TGTGCCAGCAGCCGCACAGGGTTCCAAGAGACCCAGTACTTC.

The J gene is TRBJ2-1, the V gene TRBV5-5; possibly TRBD1 for D (6 bases). Germline CDR1 SGHKS, CDR2 YYEKEE (reference sequence). V lost 6 bases and J 10 bases, leaving 20 bases between the germline ends. CDR3 length: 14 amino acids. The CDR3 sequence: CASTTAQGPLEQFF. Written as DNA, the CDR3 is TGTGCCAGCACCACAGCCCAGGGGCCCCTCGAGCAGTTCTTC. Combining the CDR3 with reference TRBV5-5 and TRBJ2-1 gives the whole variable domain DAGVTQSPTHLIKTRGQQVTLRCSPISGHKSVSWYQQVLGQGPQFIFQYYEKEERGRGNFPDRFSARQFPNYSSELNVNALLLGDSALYLCASTTAQGPLEQFFGPGTRLTVL.

CDR3 DNA sequence: TGTGCCAGCAGTTTAGGGGGGGTAGCTGGCTACACCTTC. Translation: CASSLGGVAGYTF. The chain employs TRBV12-3 or TRBV12-4 and TRBJ1-2; D possibly corresponds to TRBD1 (5 bases). The V end lost 1 base, the J end lost 7 bases, and 10 bases lay between the germline ends. This CDR3 has 13 residues.